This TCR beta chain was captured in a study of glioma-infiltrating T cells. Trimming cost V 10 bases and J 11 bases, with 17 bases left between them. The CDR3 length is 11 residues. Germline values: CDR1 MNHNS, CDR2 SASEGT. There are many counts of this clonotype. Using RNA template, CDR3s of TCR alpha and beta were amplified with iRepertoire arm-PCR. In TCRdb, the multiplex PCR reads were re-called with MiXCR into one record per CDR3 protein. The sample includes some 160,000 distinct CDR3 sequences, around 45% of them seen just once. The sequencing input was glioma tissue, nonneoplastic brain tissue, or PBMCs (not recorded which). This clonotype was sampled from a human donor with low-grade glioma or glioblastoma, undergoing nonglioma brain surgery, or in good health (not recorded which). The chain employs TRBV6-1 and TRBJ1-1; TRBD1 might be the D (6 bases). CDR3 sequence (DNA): TGTGCCACCCGGGACACGGAGCGGGCTTTCTTT. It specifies CATRDTERAFF.